This T cell receptor beta chain was captured in a study of regulatory and conventional T cells in RAG deficiency. V lost 3 bases and J 8 bases, leaving 4 bases between the germline ends. The CDR3 totals 10 residues. The germline CDR1 and CDR2 sequences are GTSNPN and SVGIG (reference sequence). Study conclusions and caveats: Shannon entropy was markedly lower and Simpson indices higher in RAG-deficient patients than control T-cell subsets. Other subsets showed approximately 10-fold reductions, but Treg unique TCR beta sequences fell about 100-fold in these patients.

Sequenced by immunoSEQ multiplex PCR; TCRdb stores in-frame clones only, minus some. The profile shows thousands of clones, around 82% of them singletons. Comments on this clone: Its antigen remains unknown.

These data also featured in a second study, about regulatory T cells. That source notes: Primers: 52 TRBV forward and 13 TRBJ reverse. In patients, unique TRB V-J pairs were restricted and V/J usage skewed, especially in Tregs.

The source of this sequence is a human donor in good health. Sequenced sample: CD8+ T cells sorted from blood. The chain couples TRBV30 to TRBJ2-2; unclear D gene. The CDR3 loop is CAWRRGELFF. CDR3 sequence (DNA): TGTGCCTGGAGAAGGGGGGAGCTGTTTTTT.